A single TCR beta chain is shown here with its context. Its antigen is not identified. These data come from a study of blood T cells in healthy people across ages. The overall study: About one barcoded beta molecule per two T cells came from capture by template switching. Study-level results: Roughly linear age-related decline in beta diversity appeared, significant by age around 40.

Per sample, at least 6 micrograms of total RNA were extracted. The germline CDR1 and CDR2 sequences are MGHDK and SYGVNS. The CDR3 is 17 amino acids. Losses at the gene ends were 6 bases for V and 0 bases for J; bases not matched to a gene: 6. A second roughly 6 to 11 cycle PCR used barcoded and J-beta primers. TCRdb re-called the 5' RACE reads with MiXCR, one entry per CDR3 protein. The repertoire has around 900,000 distinct CDR3 sequences, 51% of them found once; the top ten carry over 20%. The receptor was derived from an older woman in good health. The V gene is TRBV25-1, the J gene TRBJ2-1; 12 bases are a match to TRBD2. Sample: blood. CDR3 sequence: CASRGGLAGSSYNEQFF. The CDR3 region has the DNA TGTGCCAGCAGAGGAGGACTAGCGGGGAGCTCCTACAATGAGCAGTTCTTC.